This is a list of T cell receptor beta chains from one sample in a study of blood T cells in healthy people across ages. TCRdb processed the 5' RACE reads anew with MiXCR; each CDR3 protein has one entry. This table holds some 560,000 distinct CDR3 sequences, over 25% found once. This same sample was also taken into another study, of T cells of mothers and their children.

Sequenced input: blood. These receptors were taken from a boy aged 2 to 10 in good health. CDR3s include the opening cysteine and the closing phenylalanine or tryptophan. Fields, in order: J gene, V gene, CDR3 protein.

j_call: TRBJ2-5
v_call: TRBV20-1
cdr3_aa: CSARMYQETQYF

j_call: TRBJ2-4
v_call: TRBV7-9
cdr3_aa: CASSLGVGDQRKNIQYF

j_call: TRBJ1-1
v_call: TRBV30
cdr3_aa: CAWSPDSPEAFF

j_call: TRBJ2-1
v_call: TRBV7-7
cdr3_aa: CASSPGTSGSLDEQFF

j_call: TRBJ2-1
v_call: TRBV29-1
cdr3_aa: CSVTGTRHNEQFF

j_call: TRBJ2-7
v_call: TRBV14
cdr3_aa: CANSQVKGRAFYEQYF

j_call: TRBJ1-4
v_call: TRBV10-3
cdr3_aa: CAISPSTGENEKLFF

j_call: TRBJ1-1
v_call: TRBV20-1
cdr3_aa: CSAGQGERAFF

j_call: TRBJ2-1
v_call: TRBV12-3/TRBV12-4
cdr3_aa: CASSLFNEQFF

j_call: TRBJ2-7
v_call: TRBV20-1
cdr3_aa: CSARARQGVPLEQYF

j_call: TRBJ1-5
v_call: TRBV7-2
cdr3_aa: CASSLGLTRDSQPQHF

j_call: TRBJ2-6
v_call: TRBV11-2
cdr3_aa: CASSSLRISGANVLTF

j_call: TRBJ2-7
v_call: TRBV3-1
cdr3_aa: CASSQRDSPPYEQYF

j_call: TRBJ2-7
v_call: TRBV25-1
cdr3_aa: CASSVAYEQYF

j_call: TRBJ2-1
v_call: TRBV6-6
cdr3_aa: CASSYELAGLREQFF

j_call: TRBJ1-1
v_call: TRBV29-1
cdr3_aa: CSVDPEGQGAFF

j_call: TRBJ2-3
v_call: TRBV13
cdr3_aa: CASSTTGALTDTQYF

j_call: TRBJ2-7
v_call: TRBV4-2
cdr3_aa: CASSQIAGEMNEQYF

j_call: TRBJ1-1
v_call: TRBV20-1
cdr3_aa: CSARDLGGRWTEAFF

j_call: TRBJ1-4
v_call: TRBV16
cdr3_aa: CASSQPRQGAGEKLFF

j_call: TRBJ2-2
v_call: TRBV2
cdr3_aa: CASSGTSGAANTGELFF

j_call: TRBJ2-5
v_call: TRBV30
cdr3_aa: CAWSVLIGRGPWGETQYF

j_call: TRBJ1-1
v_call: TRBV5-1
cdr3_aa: CASSLEQGANTEAFF

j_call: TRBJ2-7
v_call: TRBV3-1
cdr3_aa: CASSQRQGSTEQYF

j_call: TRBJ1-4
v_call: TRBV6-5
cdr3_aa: CASSSGTGPEKLFF

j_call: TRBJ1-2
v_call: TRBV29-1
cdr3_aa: CSVASRTGGAYYGYTF

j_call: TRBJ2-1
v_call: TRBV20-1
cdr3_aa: CSASWELAGASEQFF

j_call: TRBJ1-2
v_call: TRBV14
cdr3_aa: CASSQWRRDRGYYGYTF

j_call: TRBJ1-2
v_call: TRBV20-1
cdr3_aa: CSARGSRYGYTF

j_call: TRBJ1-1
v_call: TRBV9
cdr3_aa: CASSVDRVTEAFF

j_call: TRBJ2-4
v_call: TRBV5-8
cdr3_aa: CASSLALAGGLNIQYF

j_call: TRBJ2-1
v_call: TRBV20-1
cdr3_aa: CSARGPSLNEQFF

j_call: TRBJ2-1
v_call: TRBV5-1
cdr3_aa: CASSPGRWEGRGNEQFF

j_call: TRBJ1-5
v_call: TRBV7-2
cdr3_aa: CASSRLGTPENQPQHF

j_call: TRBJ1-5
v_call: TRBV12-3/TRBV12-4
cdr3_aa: CASSAGPNGQHF

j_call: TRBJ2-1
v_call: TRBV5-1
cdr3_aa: CASSSGLAGGNNEQFF

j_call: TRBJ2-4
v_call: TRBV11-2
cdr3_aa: CASSLGMGTKDIQYF

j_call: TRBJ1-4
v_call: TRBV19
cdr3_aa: CASTLDRRNEKLFF

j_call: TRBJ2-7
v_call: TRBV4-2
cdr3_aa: CASSQDPSGIPYEQYF

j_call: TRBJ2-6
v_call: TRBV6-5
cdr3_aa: CASSRFTGANVLTF

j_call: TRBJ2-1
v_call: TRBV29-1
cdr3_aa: CSVGTGGWSANEQFF